This note documents a single TCR beta chain sequence. Its antigen is still unknown. Here immunoSEQ multiplex PCR was the method, and the copy in TCRdb shows in-frame clones only, minus some. The data show roughly 70,000 clones, 75% to 85% seen once. The source of the sample is a study of T cell responses to AZD1222 COVID-19 vaccine. Study results and caveats: Every sample of the repertoires postdated the peak T cell response.

V was pared by 2 bases and J by 5 bases, with 8 bases of the junction left unmatched. CDR1 is LGHDT, CDR2 YNNKEL, per germline (reference sequence). The CDR3 is 16 amino acids. This sequence originates from an adult in good health. Sequencing was performed on peripheral blood, taken on day 0 of AZD1222 vaccination. This chain connects TRBV3-1 (or the pseudogene TRBV3-2) to TRBJ2-1; 8 bases line up with TRBD2. The CDR3 reads CASSQNRLATNNEQFF. CDR3 sequence (DNA): TGTGCCAGCAGCCAAAACCGACTAGCGACGAACAATGAGCAGTTCTTC.